This note documents a single T cell receptor beta chain sequence. Its antigen remains unidentified. Germline V gene data show CDR1 as MNHNY and CDR2 as SVGAGI (reference sequence). There are 14 residues in the CDR3. V lost 0 bases and J lost 1, with 6 bases in between. 60 Vbeta and 13 Jbeta primers were used in PCR. The data were produced by immunoSEQ multiplex PCR, yet TCRdb's version contains in-frame clones alone and is incomplete. Here the sample table reports about 160,000 clones. The entry originates in a study of cytomegalovirus exposure and HLA in healthy donors. Notes on the study in general: Most TCR sequences showed up rarely, but some public TCRs showed up in many donors. Reportedly, TCR beta sequences accurately predicted HLA-A and HLA-B alleles in most subjects. Cytomegalovirus association was listed for about 180 TCR beta chains.

Sequencing used PBMCs. J is TRBJ1-1 and V is TRBV6-6; D gene ambiguous. This clonotype was obtained from a woman in her fifties or sixties in good health and CMV-seronegative. The CDR3 loop reads CASSYSASNTEAFF. The CDR3 bases are TGTGCCAGCAGTTACTCGGCCTCGAACACTGAAGCTTTCTTT.